A selection of T cell receptor beta chains follows, all from one sample in a study of T cells in Graves' hyperthyroidism and ophthalmopathy. Each CDR3 protein gets one entry after TCRdb re-called the multiplex PCR reads with MiXCR. The data hold over 700,000 distinct CDR3 sequences, with approximately 18% observed a single time. Sequencing input: blood. Source of these receptors: a woman between 45 and 65 years old with Graves' hyperthyroidism that later progressed to Graves' ophthalmopathy. CDR3s include the opening cysteine and the closing phenylalanine or tryptophan. Each record gives: clone size, J gene, V gene, D gene, CDR3 protein, CDR3 DNA. A D gene is named only where the DNA matches it firmly. Part of the rows lack a size; the others show once, few, many or a class for expanded clones.

clone_size: .; j_call: TRBJ1-6; v_call: TRBV6-1; d_call: .; cdr3_aa: CASSASSTYSPLHF; cdr3_nt: TGTGCCAGCAGTGCCTCCAGTACGTATTCACCCCTCCACTTT
clone_size: many; j_call: TRBJ1-1; v_call: TRBV30; d_call: .; cdr3_aa: CAWRDYRARGGNTEAFF; cdr3_nt: TGTGCCTGGAGAGATTATCGGGCCAGGGGAGGGAACACTGAAGCTTTCTTT
clone_size: many; j_call: TRBJ1-2; v_call: TRBV7-8; d_call: .; cdr3_aa: CASSLVAGGHGYTF; cdr3_nt: TGTGCCAGCAGCTTAGTAGCGGGCGGACATGGCTACACCTTC
clone_size: few; j_call: TRBJ1-1; v_call: TRBV19; d_call: .; cdr3_aa: CASTGAKGNTEAFF; cdr3_nt: TGTGCCAGTACCGGGGCCAAGGGGAACACTGAAGCTTTCTTT
clone_size: many; j_call: TRBJ1-5; v_call: TRBV2; d_call: TRBD1; cdr3_aa: CASSLRGLEQPQHF; cdr3_nt: TGTGCCAGCAGTCTCAGGGGGCTAGAACAGCCCCAGCATTTT
clone_size: many; j_call: TRBJ2-3; v_call: TRBV7-2; d_call: TRBD2; cdr3_aa: CASSLKTSGGLSTDTQYF; cdr3_nt: TGTGCCAGCAGCTTAAAGACTAGCGGGGGACTCAGCACAGATACGCAGTATTTT
clone_size: .; j_call: TRBJ2-7; v_call: TRBV9; d_call: TRBD2; cdr3_aa: CASSRGLATAEQYF; cdr3_nt: TGTGCCAGCAGCCGGGGACTAGCTACTGCCGAGCAGTACTTC
clone_size: many; j_call: TRBJ1-1; v_call: TRBV18; d_call: .; cdr3_aa: CASSPTGSHTEAFF; cdr3_nt: TGTGCCAGCTCACCAACAGGGTCCCACACTGAAGCTTTCTTT
clone_size: few; j_call: TRBJ1-1; v_call: TRBV15; d_call: TRBD1; cdr3_aa: CATSGWTGGLRAFF; cdr3_nt: TGTGCCACCAGCGGCTGGACAGGGGGCCTGAGAGCTTTCTTT
clone_size: .; j_call: TRBJ2-1; v_call: TRBV29-1; d_call: .; cdr3_aa: CSVDEGQFF; cdr3_nt: TGCAGCGTGGATGAGGGGCAGTTCTTC
clone_size: once; j_call: TRBJ1-2; v_call: TRBV27; d_call: TRBD1; cdr3_aa: CASRAGTGASGYTF; cdr3_nt: TGTGCCAGCAGGGCGGGGACAGGGGCAAGTGGCTACACCTTC
clone_size: .; j_call: TRBJ1-1; v_call: TRBV6-1; d_call: .; cdr3_aa: CASSERQINTEAFF; cdr3_nt: TGTGCCAGCAGTGAACGACAGATTAACACTGAAGCTTTCTTT
clone_size: .; j_call: TRBJ1-5; v_call: TRBV6-5; d_call: .; cdr3_aa: CASSYGGSQPQHF; cdr3_nt: TGTGCCAGCAGTTATGGGGGGAGTCAGCCCCAGCATTTT
clone_size: many; j_call: TRBJ1-2; v_call: TRBV3-1; d_call: .; cdr3_aa: CASTKTGGYGYTF; cdr3_nt: TGTGCCAGCACCAAGACAGGAGGCTATGGCTACACCTTC
clone_size: many; j_call: TRBJ2-5; v_call: TRBV12-3/TRBV12-4; d_call: .; cdr3_aa: CASSLSQAEETQYF; cdr3_nt: TGTGCCAGCAGTTTGAGTCAGGCGGAAGAGACCCAGTACTTC
clone_size: many; j_call: TRBJ2-7; v_call: TRBV20-1; d_call: TRBD1; cdr3_aa: CSAETGSYEQYF; cdr3_nt: TGCAGTGCGGAGACAGGGAGCTACGAGCAGTACTTC
clone_size: .; j_call: TRBJ2-5; v_call: TRBV10-3; d_call: .; cdr3_aa: CAISEGPGDETQYF; cdr3_nt: TGTGCCATCAGTGAGGGCCCGGGGGACGAGACCCAGTACTTC
clone_size: .; j_call: TRBJ2-1; v_call: TRBV2; d_call: TRBD2; cdr3_aa: CASKGLAGAIYNEQFF; cdr3_nt: TGTGCCAGCAAGGGACTAGCGGGGGCAATCTACAATGAGCAGTTCTTC
clone_size: .; j_call: TRBJ2-2; v_call: TRBV30; d_call: .; cdr3_aa: CAWSEVFGELFF; cdr3_nt: TGTGCCTGGAGTGAAGTTTTCGGGGAGCTGTTTTTT
clone_size: many; j_call: TRBJ2-5; v_call: TRBV6-1; d_call: TRBD2; cdr3_aa: CASRNARAGEETQYF; cdr3_nt: TGTGCCAGCAGAAACGCGCGAGCGGGGGAAGAGACCCAGTACTTC
clone_size: .; j_call: TRBJ1-5; v_call: TRBV6-1; d_call: TRBD1; cdr3_aa: CASSYTRTGGSNQPQHF; cdr3_nt: TGTGCCAGCAGTTATACGAGGACAGGGGGAAGCAATCAGCCCCAGCATTTT
clone_size: few; j_call: TRBJ2-7; v_call: TRBV10-1; d_call: TRBD1; cdr3_aa: CASSDFGRGKTYEQYF; cdr3_nt: TGCGCCAGCAGTGACTTTGGCAGGGGGAAAACCTACGAGCAGTACTTC
clone_size: .; j_call: TRBJ2-2; v_call: TRBV20-1; d_call: TRBD2; cdr3_aa: CSAAGTNGAITGELFF; cdr3_nt: TGCAGTGCTGCCGGGACTAACGGGGCGATCACCGGGGAGCTGTTTTTT
clone_size: .; j_call: TRBJ1-2; v_call: TRBV6-6; d_call: .; cdr3_aa: CASSYSQGPYGYTF; cdr3_nt: TGTGCCAGCAGTTACTCTCAGGGCCCCTATGGCTACACCTTC
clone_size: once; j_call: TRBJ2-3; v_call: TRBV27; d_call: TRBD1; cdr3_aa: CASSLLGTGVSDTQYF; cdr3_nt: TGTGCCAGCAGTTTATTGGGGACAGGGGTATCAGATACGCAGTATTTT
clone_size: few; j_call: TRBJ2-5; v_call: TRBV15; d_call: .; cdr3_aa: CATSRDVGLQETQYF; cdr3_nt: TGTGCCACCAGCAGAGATGTGGGGTTACAAGAGACCCAGTACTTC
clone_size: few; j_call: TRBJ1-1; v_call: TRBV6-5; d_call: .; cdr3_aa: CASSYSRVAEAFF; cdr3_nt: TGTGCCAGCAGTTACTCGAGAGTCGCTGAAGCTTTCTTT
clone_size: many; j_call: TRBJ1-1; v_call: TRBV27; d_call: .; cdr3_aa: CASSPLEGLNTEAFF; cdr3_nt: TGTGCCAGCAGCCCTCTCGAGGGTTTGAACACTGAAGCTTTCTTT
clone_size: many; j_call: TRBJ2-7; v_call: TRBV7-6; d_call: .; cdr3_aa: CASSLSGMSYEQYF; cdr3_nt: TGTGCCAGCAGCTTAAGTGGCATGTCCTACGAGCAGTACTTC
clone_size: few; j_call: TRBJ1-3; v_call: TRBV19; d_call: TRBD1; cdr3_aa: CASSTGQGDTIYF; cdr3_nt: TGTGCCAGTAGTACCGGACAGGGCGACACCATATATTTT
clone_size: .; j_call: TRBJ2-2; v_call: TRBV2; d_call: .; cdr3_aa: CASIDGTNTGELFF; cdr3_nt: TGTGCCAGCATCGACGGGACGAACACCGGGGAGCTGTTTTTT
clone_size: many; j_call: TRBJ1-2; v_call: TRBV20-1; d_call: TRBD1; cdr3_aa: CSARDSGTGLDGYTF; cdr3_nt: TGCAGTGCAAGAGACTCCGGGACAGGGTTGGATGGCTACACCTTC